This is a list of T cell receptor beta chains from one sample in a study of T-cell memory formation after mild COVID-19. MiXCR, run by TCRdb on the 5' RACE reads, gives a single entry per CDR3 protein. The profile covers over 300,000 distinct CDR3 sequences, with 20% to 25% appearing a single time and roughly 21% taken by the ten largest. Specimen: PBMCs or a T cell subset sorted from them (not recorded which). These receptors originate from a man aged 18 to 29 who had mild COVID-19 (a few samples of this study predate the infection). Cell type and time point are not known. Both conserved end residues are trimmed from each CDR3. Each record gives: J gene, V gene, CDR3 protein.

TRBJ2-3	TRBV7-2	ASSLMAGGDTQY
TRBJ2-3	TRBV6-1	ASSERGLSGGLSTDTQY
TRBJ2-1	TRBV7-3	ASSPRGGTLNEQF
TRBJ1-2	TRBV27	ASSPTARGYT
TRBJ2-7	TRBV5-1	ASGAGTPTGEQY
TRBJ2-3	TRBV7-2	ASSERDYLTDTQY
TRBJ1-6	TRBV7-2	ASRWTGDNSPLH
TRBJ2-3	TRBV4-1	ASSQDWTSGGTDTQY
TRBJ2-1	TRBV12-3/TRBV12-4	ASSPGQGAGEQF
TRBJ1-3	TRBV7-2	ASSFGLNSGNTIY
TRBJ1-2	TRBV12-3/TRBV12-4	ASSLLGDGYT
TRBJ1-2	TRBV6-6	ASSYSNRGNYGYT
TRBJ1-2	TRBV7-2	ASSSPGGTGSGYT
TRBJ2-5	TRBV7-2	ASSLALKRGPQETQY
TRBJ1-6	TRBV4-1	ASRPGTENSPLH
TRBJ2-1	TRBV7-9	ASSLASVLGSGAYNEQF
TRBJ2-3	TRBV6-2/TRBV6-3	ASSHRGDTDTQY
TRBJ2-2	TRBV2	ASSDPGTGELF
TRBJ1-4	TRBV4-3	ASRDVNEKLF
TRBJ2-4	TRBV7-2	ASSSGGAGKNIQY
TRBJ1-6	TRBV3-1	ASSQVYRGRSPLH
TRBJ2-7	TRBV7-9	ASSLAGRSQH
TRBJ2-3	TRBV12-3/TRBV12-4	ASTPQRGGSTDTQY
TRBJ2-1	TRBV20-1	SARDIGRGDEQF
TRBJ2-1	TRBV2	ASSPRGGGANEQF
TRBJ2-7	TRBV6-5	ASSSGTRPLYEQY
TRBJ2-4	TRBV5-1	ASSLGWGNIQY
TRBJ1-2	TRBV20-1	SARDPIAVAYGYT
TRBJ1-6	TRBV27	ASSLSGRGYSSYNSPLH
TRBJ2-7	TRBV4-1	ASSRSLFGEDEQY
TRBJ2-5	TRBV12-3/TRBV12-4	ASGRSGGQETQY
TRBJ2-7	TRBV7-8	ASSLEVPGSLYEQY
TRBJ2-1	TRBV18	ASSPNGGAGDEQF
TRBJ2-1	TRBV4-1	ASSQIGAQF
TRBJ2-3	TRBV19	ASTLGMGADTQY
TRBJ2-3	TRBV6-5	ASSYGQGVDTQY
TRBJ2-3	TRBV3-1	ASSQGSASGGLDTQY
TRBJ1-2	TRBV6-1	ASRTTGPGGYT
TRBJ2-7	TRBV12-3/TRBV12-4	ASSAGRGLNEQY
TRBJ1-3	TRBV7-2	ASSHDSGNTIY
TRBJ1-1	TRBV29-1	SVGYMNTEAF
TRBJ1-6	TRBV7-3	ASAGDYNSPLH
TRBJ1-4	TRBV6-2/TRBV6-3	ASSYEAGDEKLF
TRBJ2-5	TRBV7-2	ASSPGAIETQY
TRBJ1-6	TRBV30	AWKTATSYNSPLH
TRBJ2-1	TRBV12-3/TRBV12-4	ASRGYSVSYNEQF
TRBJ2-2	TRBV7-2	ASSPRDYPRGDGELF